The TCR beta chain described here comes from a study of T cell responses to AZD1222 COVID-19 vaccine. Turning to this clone: Antigen: not known.

Regarding the study as a whole: Samples come after the peak T cell response, not at day 14.

V was trimmed by 11 bases and J by 3 bases, leaving 14 bases between them. In germline, CDR1 is ENHRY, CDR2 SYGVKD. The CDR3 runs 12 residues. The table came from immunoSEQ multiplex PCR; TCRdb's copy has only in-frame clones and leaves some out. The sample yields roughly 70,000 clones, around 79% seen once. Sequencing used peripheral blood, obtained on day 0 of MenACWY control vaccination. This TCR was recovered from an adult in good health. The chain employs TRBV10-3 and TRBJ2-7; D is perhaps TRBD2 (5 bases). CDR3 in DNA: TGTGCCTCCCGGGGTCGAAACTACGAGCAGTACTTC. Translating gives CASRGRNYEQYF.